This TCR beta chain was captured by sequencing in a study of T-cell memory formation after mild COVID-19. This CDR3 region has 15 residues. Per the germline V gene, CDR1 is SGHDN and CDR2 is FVKESK. Trimming removed 4 bases from V and 1 base from J; junction bases left unmatched: 5. Via MiXCR, TCRdb re-called the 5' RACE reads, giving one row per CDR3 protein. The repertoire consists of over 120,000 distinct CDR3 sequences, with around 5.8% occurring once and the leading ten covering about 2.1%. This clonotype originated in an adult woman who had mild COVID-19 (a few samples of this study predate the infection). Cell type and time point are not known. This chain uses TRBV14 with TRBJ2-7; 9 bases map to TRBD1. Sequenced material: PBMCs or a T cell subset sorted from them (not recorded which). The CDR3: CASSRRTGVSYEQYF. The CDR3 DNA reads as TGTGCCAGCAGCCGAAGGACAGGGGTATCCTACGAGCAGTACTTC.